The 15 T cell receptor beta chains reported below all come from one sample, sequenced in a study of blood T cells in healthy people across ages. Together with a sample-barcoded 5' primer, a J-beta primer mix was included in a second PCR lasting roughly 6 to 12 cycles. TCRdb itself ran the 5' RACE reads through MiXCR, one entry per CDR3 protein. The sample records about 830,000 distinct CDR3 sequences, 62% being singletons. Sequencing used blood. The origin of the receptors is a young man in good health.

The gene calls are TRBV12-3 or TRBV12-4 and TRBJ2-2, with D perhaps matching TRBD2 (5 bases). The V and J ends lost 7 bases and 3 bases respectively, with 9 bases between them. The CDR3 spans 13 residues. CDR3 bases: TGTGCCAGCAATCCCGGGGACACCGGGGAGCTGTTTTTT. Its protein product is CASNPGDTGELFF.

As DNA, the CDR3 is TGTGCCAGCAGCTTAGCGAGGGCAATAGATACGCAGTATTTT. It translates to CASSLARAIDTQYF. V and J are TRBV7-9 and TRBJ2-3; a possible D gene is TRBD2 (5 bases). Germline V CDR1 and CDR2: SEHNR, FQNEAQ (reference sequence). This CDR3 region has 14 residues. V lost 0 bases, J lost 5 bases, and 9 bases lay in between.

This clonotype was found once. V gene TRBV29-1 combines with J gene TRBJ2-7, with TRBD2 as a possible D gene (6 bases). There are 13 residues in the CDR3. Germline lookup yields CDR1 SQVTM and CDR2 ANQGSEA. Trimming removed 7 bases from V and 0 bases from J, with 13 bases in between. This CDR3 reads CSAGRESSYEQYF. The CDR3 region has the DNA TGCAGCGCCGGCCGGGAGAGCTCCTACGAGCAGTACTTC.

V is TRBV4-3 and J is TRBJ1-4; D call uncertain. Trimming cost V 3 bases and J 0 bases, with 17 bases left between them. The CDR3 spans 18 residues. Germline CDR1 is LGHNA and CDR2 is YSLEER. This CDR3 reads CASSQSPGQASTNEKLFF. The CDR3 DNA follows: TGCGCCAGCAGCCAGTCTCCTGGGCAGGCTTCAACTAATGAAAAACTGTTTTTT.

This chain connects TRBV20-1 to TRBJ2-1, with D uncertain. Germline assignment: CDR1 DFQATT and CDR2 SNEGSKA (reference sequence). Trimming stripped 3 bases from V and 3 bases from J, with 15 bases between. The CDR3 is made up of 15 amino acids. CDR3 in DNA: TGCAGTGCTAGGCGGCCTCTGGGCGGCTACAATGAGCAGTTCTTC. Encoded protein: CSARRPLGGYNEQFF.

The V gene is TRBV12-3 or TRBV12-4, the J gene TRBJ1-4, with 7 bases that match TRBD1. J gave up 2 bases and V 5 bases, and 2 bases lay outside the gene matches. The length of the CDR3 is 14 residues. The CDR3 DNA is TGTGCCAGCAGTATCAGGGGGACTAATGAAAAACTGTTTTTT. The encoded protein is CASSIRGTNEKLFF.

The gene calls are TRBV7-9 and TRBJ2-3; D is ambiguous. The germline gives CDR1 SEHNR, CDR2 FQNEAQ (reference sequence). Trimming removed 8 bases at V and 0 bases at J, with 15 bases between. The CDR3 length is 15 residues. The CDR3 nucleotides read TGTGCCAGCTATCGAGTCGGATCTAGCACAGATACGCAGTATTTT. As protein: CASYRVGSSTDTQYF.

This clonotype has more than one count but fewer than ten. The rearrangement uses TRBV20-1 and TRBJ2-1; 7 positions agree with TRBD2. With 3 bases clipped from V and 9 bases from J, the junction kept 11 bases outside the gene matches. The CDR3 spans 14 residues. CDR1 is DFQATT and CDR2 is SNEGSKA in the germline V gene (reference sequence). CDR3 DNA sequence: TGCAGTGCTAGCCGATTCAGCGGGGTGGGTGAGCAGTTCTTC. Its protein product is CSASRFSGVGEQFF.

This clonotype was seen only a few times. The chain links TRBV29-1 to TRBJ1-2; possible D gene TRBD1, 6 bases. CDR1 and CDR2 (germline): SQVTM, ANQGSEA. This CDR3 is 13 amino acids long. Deletions cut 2 bases from V and 2 bases from J, with 9 bases between. CDR3 in DNA: TGCAGCGTTGAACAGGGGCGGAACTATGGCTACACCTTC. As protein: CSVEQGRNYGYTF. The full variable domain, completed using reference TRBV29-1 and TRBJ1-2, is SAVISQKPSRDICQRGTSLTIQCQVDSQVTMMFWYRQQPGQSLTLIATANQGSEATYESGFVIDKFPISRPNLTFSTLTVSNMSPEDSSIYLCSVEQGRNYGYTFGSGTRLTVV.

The chain uses TRBV29-1 and TRBJ2-2, with a weak D call TRBD1 (6 bases). This CDR3 spans 13 amino acids. The germline gives CDR1 SQVTM, CDR2 ANQGSEA. V gave up 7 bases and J gave up 0 bases, with 9 bases separating them. CDR3 sequence (DNA): TGCAGCGCGGACAGATCGAACACCGGGGAGCTGTTTTTT. Translating it yields CSADRSNTGELFF.

This sequence joins TRBV20-1 and TRBJ2-5, with 10 bases aligning to TRBD2. CDR3 length: 17 residues. V lost 0 bases to trimming and J lost 2 bases; unmatched junction nucleotides: 9. The germline V gene encodes CDR1 DFQATT and CDR2 SNEGSKA (reference sequence). CDR3 residues: CSARDWAAGGRQETQYF. The CDR3 nucleotides read TGCAGTGCTAGAGATTGGGCAGCGGGGGGGCGGCAAGAGACCCAGTACTTC.

This chain links TRBV4-2 with TRBJ2-4, with TRBD2 matching over 9 bases. Looked up from germline, CDR1 is LGHNA and CDR2 is YNFKEQ. The CDR3 is 17 residues long. After removal of 2 bases from V and 6 bases from J, the junction contained 11 bases not matched to a gene. CDR3 nucleotide sequence: TGTGCCAGCAGCCAAACCCCGGGACTAGCAGACGGAAACATTCAGTACTTC. Protein: CASSQTPGLADGNIQYF.

The chain links TRBV20-1 to TRBJ2-5; 7 bases align to TRBD1. This CDR3 has 13 amino acids. Germline V CDR1 and CDR2: DFQATT, SNEGSKA (reference sequence). CDR3 in amino acids: CSTIKQGVETQYF. The CDR3 coding sequence is TGCAGCACAATTAAGCAGGGGGTAGAGACCCAGTACTTC.

This rearrangement joins TRBV27 to TRBJ1-2; possibly TRBD1 for D (5 bases). CDR1 is MNHEY and CDR2 is SMNVEV in the germline V gene (reference sequence). This CDR3 has 15 amino acids. V lost 1 base to trimming and J lost 0 bases, with 9 bases between them. CDR3 in amino acids: CASSLLGQTNYGYTF. DNA for the CDR3: TGTGCCAGCAGTTTATTGGGGCAGACTAACTATGGCTACACCTTC.

This rearrangement joins TRBV7-2 to TRBJ1-5, with D perhaps TRBD1 (6 bases). CDR3 size: 14 residues. V lost 3 bases and J lost 10, with 16 bases in between. The germline gives CDR1 SGHTA, CDR2 FQGNSA. The CDR3 protein is CASSLADTGFPQHF. CDR3 nucleotides: TGTGCCAGCAGCTTGGCTGATACAGGGTTCCCCCAGCATTTT.